The TCR beta chain under discussion was sequenced for a study of beta chain features in type 1 diabetes. This clone was detected a few times. Its specificity is unknown. As every portion of the isolated RNA was reverse transcribed, the sequencing read expressed TCRB transcripts. Clones were read by immunoSEQ multiplex PCR, and TCRdb kept only the in-frame ones, dropping some. The data show 350,000 to 450,000 clones, with 11% to 15% seen just once and under 0.04% held by the top ten. Germline CDR1 reads SGHRS; CDR2 reads YFSETQ. This CDR3 region has 18 residues. The trim removed 3 bases at V and 3 bases at J, leaving 13 bases unmatched. Blood was drawn once from each donor into heparinised tubes. The draws averaged about 120 mL. Overall study results and limits: A closer apparent resemblance between naive, central memory and Treg TCRB repertoires was seen in patients than in healthy donors. Cells with high TCR expression could be over-represented by cDNA sequencing. Lower insertion and higher deletion counts appeared at VDJ junctions in type 1 diabetes patients.

The sequencing sample was made of naive CD4+ T cells from blood. This receptor was identified in a man aged 25-40 years in good health. This chain joins TRBV5-1 and TRBJ2-2, with 8 bases lining up with TRBD2. The CDR3 coding sequence is TGCGCCAGCAGCTCACTGACGCTAGCGGGTCAACACACCGGGGAGCTGTTTTTT. It codes for CASSSLTLAGQHTGELFF.